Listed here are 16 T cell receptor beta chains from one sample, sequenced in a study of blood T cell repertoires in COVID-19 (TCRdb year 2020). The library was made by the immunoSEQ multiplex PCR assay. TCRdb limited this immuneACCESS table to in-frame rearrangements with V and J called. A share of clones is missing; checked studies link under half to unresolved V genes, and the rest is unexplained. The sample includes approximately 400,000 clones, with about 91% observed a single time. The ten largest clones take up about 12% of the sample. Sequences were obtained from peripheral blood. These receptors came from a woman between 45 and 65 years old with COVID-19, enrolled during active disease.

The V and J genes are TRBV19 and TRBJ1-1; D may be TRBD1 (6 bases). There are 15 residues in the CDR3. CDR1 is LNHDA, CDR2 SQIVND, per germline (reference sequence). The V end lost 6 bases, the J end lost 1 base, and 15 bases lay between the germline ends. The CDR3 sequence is CASRLGATGNTEAFF. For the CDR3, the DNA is TGTGCCAGTAGATTGGGGGCGACTGGGAACACTGAAGCTTTCTTT.

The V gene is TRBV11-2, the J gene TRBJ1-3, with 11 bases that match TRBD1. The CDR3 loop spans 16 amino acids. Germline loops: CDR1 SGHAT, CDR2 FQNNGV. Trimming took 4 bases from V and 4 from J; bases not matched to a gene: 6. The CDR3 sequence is CASSSRTGGEGNTIYF. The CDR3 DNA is TGTGCCAGCAGCTCCCGGACAGGGGGCGAGGGAAACACCATATATTTT.

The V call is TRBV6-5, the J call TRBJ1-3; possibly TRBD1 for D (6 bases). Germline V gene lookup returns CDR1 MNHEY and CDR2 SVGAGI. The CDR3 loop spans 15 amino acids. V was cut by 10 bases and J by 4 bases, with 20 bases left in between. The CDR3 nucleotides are TGTGCCACTTCCCGGGACACCTCAGAGGGAAACACCATATATTTT. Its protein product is CATSRDTSEGNTIYF.

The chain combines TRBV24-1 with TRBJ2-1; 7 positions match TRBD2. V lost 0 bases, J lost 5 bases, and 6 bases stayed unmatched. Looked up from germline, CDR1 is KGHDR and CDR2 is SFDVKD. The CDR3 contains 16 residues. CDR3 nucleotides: TGTGCCACCAGTGATTTGCTAGCGGATAAGAACAATGAGCAGTTCTTC. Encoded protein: CATSDLLADKNNEQFF.

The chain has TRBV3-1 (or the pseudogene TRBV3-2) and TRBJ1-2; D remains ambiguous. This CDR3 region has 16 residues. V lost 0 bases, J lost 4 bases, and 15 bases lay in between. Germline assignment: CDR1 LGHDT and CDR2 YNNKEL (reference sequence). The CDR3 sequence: CASSQEGDPEIYGYTF. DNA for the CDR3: TGTGCCAGCAGCCAAGAGGGAGACCCGGAGATCTATGGCTACACCTTC.

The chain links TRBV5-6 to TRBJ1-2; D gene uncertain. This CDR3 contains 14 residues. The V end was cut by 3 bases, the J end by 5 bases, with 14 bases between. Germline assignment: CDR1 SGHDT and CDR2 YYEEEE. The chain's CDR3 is CASSSGQQYYGYTF. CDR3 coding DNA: TGTGCCAGCAGCTCAGGCCAGCAGTATTATGGCTACACCTTC.

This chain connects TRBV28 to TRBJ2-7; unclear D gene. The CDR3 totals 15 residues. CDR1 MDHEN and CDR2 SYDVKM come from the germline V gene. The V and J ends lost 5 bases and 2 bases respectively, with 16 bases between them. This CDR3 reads CASSRPGLKTYEQYF. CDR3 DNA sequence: TGTGCCAGCAGTCGACCGGGTCTCAAAACCTACGAGCAGTACTTC.

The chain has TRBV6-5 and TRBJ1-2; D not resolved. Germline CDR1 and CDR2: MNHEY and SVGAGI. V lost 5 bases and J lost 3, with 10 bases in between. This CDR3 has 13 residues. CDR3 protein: CASSPAQYYGYTF. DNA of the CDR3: TGTGCCAGCAGTCCGGCACAGTACTATGGCTACACCTTC.

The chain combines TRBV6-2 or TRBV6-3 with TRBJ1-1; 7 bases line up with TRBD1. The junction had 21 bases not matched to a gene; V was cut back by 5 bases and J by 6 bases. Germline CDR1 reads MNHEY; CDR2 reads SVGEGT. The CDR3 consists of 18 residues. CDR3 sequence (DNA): TGTGCCAGCAGTCCGCCGAACCCTTACAGGACAGGATTATCTGAAGCTTTCTTT. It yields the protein CASSPPNPYRTGLSEAFF.

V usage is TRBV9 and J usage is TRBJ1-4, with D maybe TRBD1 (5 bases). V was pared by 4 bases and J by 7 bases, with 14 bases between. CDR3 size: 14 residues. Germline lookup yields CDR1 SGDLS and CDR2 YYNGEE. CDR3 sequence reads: CASSLEGWTEKLFF. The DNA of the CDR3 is TGTGCCAGCAGCTTGGAGGGGTGGACTGAAAAACTGTTTTTT. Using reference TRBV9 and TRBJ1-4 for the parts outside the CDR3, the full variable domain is DSGVTQTPKHLITATGQRVTLRCSPRSGDLSVYWYQQSLDQGLQFLIQYYNGEERAKGNILERFSAQQFPDLHSELNLSSLELGDSALYFCASSLEGWTEKLFFGSGTQLSVL.

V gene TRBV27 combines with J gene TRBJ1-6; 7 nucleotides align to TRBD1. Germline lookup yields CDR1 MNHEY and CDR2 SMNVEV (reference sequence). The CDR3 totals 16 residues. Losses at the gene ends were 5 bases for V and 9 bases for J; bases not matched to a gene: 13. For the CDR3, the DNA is TGTGCCAGCAGTCGCGCGTCGACAGGGTTACGTTCACCCCTCCACTTT. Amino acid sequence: CASSRASTGLRSPLHF.

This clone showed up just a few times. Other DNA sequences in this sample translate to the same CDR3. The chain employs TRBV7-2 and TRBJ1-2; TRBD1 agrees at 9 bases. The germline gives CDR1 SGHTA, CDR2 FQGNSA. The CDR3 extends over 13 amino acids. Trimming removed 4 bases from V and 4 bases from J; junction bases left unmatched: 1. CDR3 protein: CASSSTGGYGYTF. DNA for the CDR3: TGTGCCAGCAGCTCGACAGGGGGCTATGGCTACACCTTC.

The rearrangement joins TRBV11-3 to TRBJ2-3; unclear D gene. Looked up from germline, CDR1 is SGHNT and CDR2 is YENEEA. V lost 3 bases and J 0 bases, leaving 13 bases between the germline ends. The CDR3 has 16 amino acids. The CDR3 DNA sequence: TGTGCCAGCAGCTTGGGTCTTCAGGCGAGCACAGATACGCAGTATTTT. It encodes CASSLGLQASTDTQYF.

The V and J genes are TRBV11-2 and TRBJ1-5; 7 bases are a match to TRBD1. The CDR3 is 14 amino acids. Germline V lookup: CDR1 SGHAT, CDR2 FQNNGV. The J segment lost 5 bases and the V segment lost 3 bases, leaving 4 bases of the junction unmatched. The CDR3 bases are TGTGCCAGCAGCTTCGGACAGGAGGATCAGCCCCAGCATTTT. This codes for CASSFGQEDQPQHF.

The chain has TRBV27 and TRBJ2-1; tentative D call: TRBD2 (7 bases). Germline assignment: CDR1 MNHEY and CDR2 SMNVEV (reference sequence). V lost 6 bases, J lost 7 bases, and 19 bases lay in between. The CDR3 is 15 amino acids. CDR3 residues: CASSPWLRGGNEQFF. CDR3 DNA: TGTGCCAGCAGCCCCTGGTTGAGGGGGGGGAATGAGCAGTTCTTC.

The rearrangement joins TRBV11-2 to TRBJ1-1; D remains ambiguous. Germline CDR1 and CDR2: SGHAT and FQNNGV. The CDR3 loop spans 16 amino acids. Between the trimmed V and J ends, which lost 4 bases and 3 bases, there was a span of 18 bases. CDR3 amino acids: CASSSPFEGRDTEAFF. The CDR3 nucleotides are TGTGCCAGCAGCTCCCCGTTCGAGGGTAGGGACACTGAAGCTTTCTTT.